This TCR beta chain was sequenced for a study of blood T cell repertoires in COVID-19. Study background: Sources were T cells, B-cell-depleted T cells, or PBMCs; the material itself was cDNA or gDNA.

TCRdb keeps only in-frame clones here, not all; method: immunoSEQ multiplex PCR. Found here are 200,000 to 250,000 clones, about 80% of them singletons; the top ten hold about 2.9%. CDR1 and CDR2 from the germline V gene are WNHNN and SYGVQD (reference sequence). V lost 0 bases and J lost 3, with 5 bases in between. CDR3 length equals 13 residues. This clone turned up a few times. The receptor comes from a woman in her 30s who had recovered from COVID-19. The specimen was peripheral blood. The chain combines TRBV10-1 with TRBJ1-1, with TRBD1 as a possible D gene (5 bases). CDR3 in amino acids: CASSESQDTEAFF. In DNA, the CDR3 is TGCGCCAGCAGTGAGTCACAGGACACTGAAGCTTTCTTT.